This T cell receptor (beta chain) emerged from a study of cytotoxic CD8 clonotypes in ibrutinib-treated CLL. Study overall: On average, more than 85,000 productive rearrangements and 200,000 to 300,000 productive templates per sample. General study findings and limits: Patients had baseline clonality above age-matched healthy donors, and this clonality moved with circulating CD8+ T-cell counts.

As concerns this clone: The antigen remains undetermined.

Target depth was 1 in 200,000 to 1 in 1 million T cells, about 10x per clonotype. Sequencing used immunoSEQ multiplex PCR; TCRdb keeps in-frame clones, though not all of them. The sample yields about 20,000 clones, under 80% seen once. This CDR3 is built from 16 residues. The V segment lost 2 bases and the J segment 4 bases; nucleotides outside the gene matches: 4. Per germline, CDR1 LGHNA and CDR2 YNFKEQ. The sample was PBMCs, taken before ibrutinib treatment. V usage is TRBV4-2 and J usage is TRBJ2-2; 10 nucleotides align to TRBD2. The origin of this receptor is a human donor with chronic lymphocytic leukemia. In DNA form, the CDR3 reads TGTGCCAGCAGCCAACCAGCGGGAGGGAGCACCGGGGAGCTGTTTTTT. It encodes CASSQPAGGSTGELFF.